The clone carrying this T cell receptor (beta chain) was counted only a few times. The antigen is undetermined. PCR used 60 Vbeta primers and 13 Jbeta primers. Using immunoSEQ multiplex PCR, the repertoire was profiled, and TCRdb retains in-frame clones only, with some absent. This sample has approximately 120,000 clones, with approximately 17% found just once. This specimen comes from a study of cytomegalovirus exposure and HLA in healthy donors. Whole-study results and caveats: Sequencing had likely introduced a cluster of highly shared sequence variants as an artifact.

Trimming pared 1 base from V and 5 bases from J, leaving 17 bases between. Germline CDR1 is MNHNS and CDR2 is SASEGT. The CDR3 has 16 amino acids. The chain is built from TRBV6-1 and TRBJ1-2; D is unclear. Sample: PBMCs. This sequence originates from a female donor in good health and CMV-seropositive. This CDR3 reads CASSEGRGSREYGYTF. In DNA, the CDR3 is TGTGCCAGCAGTGAAGGAAGAGGTTCTCGAGAATATGGCTACACCTTC.